This TCR beta chain comes out of a study of T cell responses to AZD1222 COVID-19 vaccine. Here immunoSEQ multiplex PCR was the method, and the copy in TCRdb shows in-frame clones only, minus some. The sample lists 70,000 or so clones, approximately 87% occurring once. J lost 5 bases, V lost 5 bases, and 11 bases had no gene match. This CDR3 has 15 residues. Germline loops: CDR1 SGHKS, CDR2 YYEKEE (reference sequence). The clonotype originates from an adult who received the AZD1222 COVID-19 vaccine. Here the sequenced sample was peripheral blood, taken 28 days after the second AZD1222 dose. This chain joins TRBV5-5 and TRBJ2-5, with 8 positions matching TRBD2. The CDR3 DNA reads as TGTGCCAGCAGTCTACAAGCGGGAGTTGGCGAGACCCAGTACTTC. Its protein is CASSLQAGVGETQYF.